The sequence of this T cell receptor beta chain was determined in a study of blood T cell repertoires in COVID-19. The overall study: Sites in the United States, Italy and Spain provided acute and convalescent COVID-19 samples.

Using immunoSEQ multiplex PCR, the repertoire was profiled, and TCRdb retains in-frame clones only, with some absent. The sample contains approximately 220,000 clones, 85% of which appear only once. The sample comprised PBMCs or T cells enriched from blood (not recorded which). This sequence originates from a middle-aged man who had recovered from COVID-19.

DNA for the CDR3: TGCAGCGTTGAGGGTGGGGCCCTCGTCTACAATGAGCAGTTCTTC. This translates into CSVEGGALVYNEQFF. The rearrangement uses TRBV29-1 and TRBJ2-1; D perhaps matches TRBD1 (5 bases). Trimming left V 3 bases short and J 3 bases short, with 15 bases between. CDR1 and CDR2 from the germline V gene are SQVTM and ANQGSEA. This CDR3 contains 15 residues.